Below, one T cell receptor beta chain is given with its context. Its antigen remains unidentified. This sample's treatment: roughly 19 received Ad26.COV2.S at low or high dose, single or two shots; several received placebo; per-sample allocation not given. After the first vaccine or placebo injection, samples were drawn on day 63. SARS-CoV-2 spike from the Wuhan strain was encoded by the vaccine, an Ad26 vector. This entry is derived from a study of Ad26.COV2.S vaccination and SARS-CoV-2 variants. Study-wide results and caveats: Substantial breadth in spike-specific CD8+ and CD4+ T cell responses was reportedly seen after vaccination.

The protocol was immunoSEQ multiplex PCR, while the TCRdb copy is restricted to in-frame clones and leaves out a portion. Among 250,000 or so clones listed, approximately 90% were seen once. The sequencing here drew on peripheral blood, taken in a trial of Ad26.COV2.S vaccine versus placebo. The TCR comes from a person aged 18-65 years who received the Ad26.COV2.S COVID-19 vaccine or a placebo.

The CDR3 protein is CASSLSRTAIPQETQYF. Written as DNA, the CDR3 is TGTGCCAGCAGCTTATCCCGTACGGCAATTCCCCAAGAGACCCAGTACTTC. The chain is built from TRBV7-2 and TRBJ2-5; D is uncertain. CDR1 SGHTA and CDR2 FQGNSA come from the germline V gene. Trimming took 2 bases from V and 1 from J, leaving 17 bases between them. The CDR3 extends over 17 amino acids.